This is a list of T cell receptor beta chains from one sample in a study of CD8+CD57+ T cells in acquired aplastic anemia. TCRdb reprocessed the reads with MiXCR, giving one entry per CDR3 protein. Among around 140,000 distinct CDR3 sequences listed, 41% were seen once. Specimen: sorted CD4+, CD8+, or CD8+CD57+ T cells (not recorded which) from PBMCs. The source of these receptors is a human donor in good health, serving as a control. Each CDR3 is given with its conserved first and last residue.

V gene: TRBV7-9
CDR3 protein: CASSSGTRHNSPLHF

V gene: TRBV7-2
CDR3 protein: CASSSRTGAGNTIYF

V gene: TRBV7-2
CDR3 protein: CASSIGTAYEQYF

V gene: TRBV12-3/TRBV12-4
CDR3 protein: CASSLPAEGGYTF

V gene: TRBV7-8
CDR3 protein: CASSLNPLEQYF

V gene: TRBV24-1
CDR3 protein: CATSGRLNQPQHF

V gene: TRBV7-2
CDR3 protein: CASSSTGSGYTF

V gene: TRBV5-1
CDR3 protein: CASSLDNEQFF

V gene: TRBV7-2
CDR3 protein: CASSTTGAGAYEQYF

V gene: TRBV20-1
CDR3 protein: CSPSGTGPYEQYF

V gene: TRBV24-1
CDR3 protein: CATSRGSGELFF

V gene: TRBV29-1
CDR3 protein: CSVRDSYEQYF

V gene: TRBV7-2
CDR3 protein: CASSRTGGQPQHF

V gene: TRBV12-3/TRBV12-4
CDR3 protein: CASSLSAAQETQYF

V gene: TRBV7-2
CDR3 protein: CASSSQEAGVYGYTF

V gene: TRBV7-9
CDR3 protein: CASSLTDTSSTEAFF

V gene: TRBV29-1
CDR3 protein: CSVDPGASSSGETQYF

V gene: TRBV24-1
CDR3 protein: CATSIGTGENSPLHF

V gene: TRBV29-1
CDR3 protein: CSVESNYEQYF

V gene: TRBV10-3
CDR3 protein: CAIGFGGDGYTF

V gene: TRBV20-1
CDR3 protein: CSAKTLISNQPQHF

V gene: TRBV6-1
CDR3 protein: CASRPTDRTGNTIYF

V gene: TRBV7-9
CDR3 protein: CASSLPGGSYGYTF

V gene: TRBV19
CDR3 protein: CASSIGAESSPLHF

V gene: TRBV12-3/TRBV12-4
CDR3 protein: CASSLKDPVLYEQYF

V gene: TRBV2
CDR3 protein: CASSTQGNTEAFF

V gene: TRBV20-1
CDR3 protein: CSARGTGAFNEQFF

V gene: TRBV2
CDR3 protein: CASSERSWARGEQFF

V gene: TRBV7-9
CDR3 protein: CASSALGTGELFF

V gene: TRBV19
CDR3 protein: CASSERARSPLHF

V gene: TRBV2
CDR3 protein: CASSSGRLGKLFF

V gene: TRBV20-1
CDR3 protein: CSARAPRRRREDTQYF

V gene: TRBV2
CDR3 protein: CASSRVAGRGSPLHF

V gene: TRBV13
CDR3 protein: CASSFQPPGLAGIQYF

V gene: TRBV4-1
CDR3 protein: CASSQVGLGQGREKLFF

V gene: TRBV12-3/TRBV12-4
CDR3 protein: CASSLQDEQYF

V gene: TRBV6-5
CDR3 protein: CASRPRGYQETQYF

V gene: TRBV9
CDR3 protein: CASSVQGVSTDTQYF

V gene: TRBV19
CDR3 protein: CASSIGRGDNEQFF

V gene: TRBV19
CDR3 protein: CASSIPGPYEQYF

V gene: TRBV20-1
CDR3 protein: CSARPTGGLVSPLHF

V gene: TRBV24-1
CDR3 protein: CATSAGAVGYTF

V gene: TRBV7-9
CDR3 protein: CASSYGLGEQYF

V gene: TRBV24-1
CDR3 protein: CATSAGLMTEAFF

V gene: TRBV2
CDR3 protein: CASSAMTSKITDTQYF

V gene: TRBV7-8
CDR3 protein: CASSSGTANMNTEAFF

V gene: TRBV5-1
CDR3 protein: CASTSGGPDGNYGYTF

V gene: TRBV2
CDR3 protein: CASSFRNRDHQPQHF

V gene: TRBV27
CDR3 protein: CASSSRDFVEQYF

V gene: TRBV5-1
CDR3 protein: CASSSSELTDTQYF

V gene: TRBV7-6
CDR3 protein: CASSNRGSSYNEQFF

V gene: TRBV6-1
CDR3 protein: CASRLTSGEKLFF

V gene: TRBV19
CDR3 protein: CASSMVYQPQHF

V gene: TRBV2
CDR3 protein: CASSGTGHNYGYTF

V gene: TRBV15
CDR3 protein: CATSRKGASTDTQYF

V gene: TRBV2
CDR3 protein: CASSLGGTYFTEALF

V gene: TRBV5-1
CDR3 protein: CASSLDTSSETQYF

V gene: TRBV19
CDR3 protein: CASRPDGNTIYF

V gene: TRBV10-3
CDR3 protein: CAISSSGGRETQYF